This T cell receptor beta chain was captured in a study of shared clonotypes between healthy human individuals. General observations from the study: Only blood was sampled, and tissue TCR repertoires likely differ from blood ones.

A deep-level run was used for the assay. Using immunoSEQ multiplex PCR, the repertoire was profiled, and TCRdb retains in-frame clones only, with some absent. This sample carries 450,000 to 500,000 clones, around 80% of them seen once, and the ten largest clones take 12%. On this clone itself: Antigen unknown.

The sequence was obtained from a woman aged 40-49 years in good health. Some clones in this sample may be carry-over from other donors' samples. The sample consisted of PBMCs.

The DNA for the CDR3 is TGTGCCAGCAGCGTAACACAGGGGGCCTTACCCGGGGAGCTGTTTTTT. This translates into CASSVTQGALPGELFF. V usage is TRBV9 and J usage is TRBJ2-2, with 9 bases that match TRBD1. Germline lookup yields CDR1 SGDLS and CDR2 YYNGEE. This CDR3 contains 16 residues. V lost 1 base, J lost 6 bases, and 7 bases stayed unmatched.